Given below is one T cell receptor (beta chain) in context. Its antigen remains unidentified. Base quality data are lacking; no much larger clone is found one base away. TCRbeta CDR3 regions were amplified from genomic DNA by means of the immunoSEQ Assay, a bias-controlled multiplex PCR. The paper's data handling went like this. The number of nucleated cells in each sample was estimated by amplification of reference gene primers within the assay. To quantify the absolute abundance of each unique TCRbeta CDR3 rearrangement, sequence reads were collapsed and filtered. For each sample, productive Simpson clonality was calculated as the square root of Simpson's diversity index across productive rearrangements. TCRdb stores this immuneACCESS table with in-frame sequences only. Part of the clones is absent; in the studies checked, under half of the shortfall reflects unresolved V genes, and no reason is known for the rest. V, J and clone size were drawn from that table, and D and trimming were deduced from the DNA. Recorded for this sample are approximately 250,000 clones; about 80% of them occurred a single time. 3.5% to 5% of the sample lies in the top ten.

In the prospective study, participants were about 18 to 100 years old, resided in about two dozen geographic areas of the United States, and were enrolled through a virtual design. To assign participants to cohorts, the prospective study relied on clinical history that participants themselves reported in a screening survey and a study questionnaire. In the prospective study, mobile phlebotomists collected whole blood, serum and a nasopharyngeal or oropharyngeal swab from each participant. Over an approximately 2-month period, participants in the prospective study had the option of providing additional blood draws and questionnaires. Blood samples from the prospective study were shipped frozen or at room temperature prior to DNA extraction. The trim is 6 bases for V and 0 bases for J, with a gap of 14 bases between the germline ends. CDR1 GTSNPN and CDR2 SVGIG are derived from the germline V gene (reference sequence). Taken from cysteine to phenylalanine, the CDR3 has 14 residues. The retained sequence is limited to the CDR3, 42 bases, with the frame set at the first base.

The record originates from a study of blood T cell repertoires in COVID-19 (dated by TCRdb to the early 2020s). As for the study more broadly: The collaborator samples originated in the United States, Italy and Spain and spanned the acute and convalescent phases of COVID-19. The prospective study material was composed of cDNA or gDNA derived from T cells, B-cell-depleted T cells, or PBMCs. The repertoires were released in a freely available public database intended as a resource for research on the immune response to SARS-CoV-2. The sample metadata nearly always contained a de-identified subject ID, COVID-19 status, age in years and sex. HLA class I and class II types, where available, came from metadata supplied by the sample provider rather than from assay-based typing. The samples were drawn from the first 160 participants of the ongoing ImmuneRACE study and from about 1,200 subjects provided by 6 global collaborators. Deeply sampled blood TCRbeta repertoires from subjects exposed to, actively infected with, or recovered from COVID-19 were included in the dataset. What the research found in general, with its limitations: How much clinical and demographic metadata was included differed by source and by participant, and the metadata was provided uncurated.

Recombination joined TRBV30 with TRBJ1-2; the D gene identity is not certain. The TCR originated in a man aged 25 to 40 with acute COVID-19. Input material: PBMCs or T cells enriched from blood (not recorded which). The CDR3 protein sequence reads: CACRGRAANYGYTF. Read as DNA, the sequence is TGTGCCTGTCGAGGGAGGGCCGCTAACTATGGCTACACCTTC.